The 13 T cell receptor beta chains presented below share a single source sample, sequenced in a study of shared T cell receptors in the human thymus. TCRdb's copy holds only in-frame clones and misses some; the assay was immunoSEQ multiplex PCR. The sample holds some 660,000 clones; more than 75% are singletons and the top ten take 0.0094%. These data also featured in a second study, about human thymus T cells.

Sequencing was performed on thymocytes. The receptors stem from a boy in the first two years of life with a congenital heart defect.

This clone showed up just once. J is TRBJ2-3 and V is TRBV19; D possibly corresponds to TRBD1 (6 bases). Germline-derived CDR1 and CDR2 are LNHDA and SQIVND (reference sequence). CDR3 length: 16 amino acids. Trimming cost V 6 bases and J 2 bases, with 18 bases left between them. Here the CDR3 reads CASSPTGNVDTDTQYF. In DNA, the CDR3 is TGTGCCAGTAGCCCTACAGGGAATGTCGACACAGATACGCAGTATTTT.

This clone has just a few counts. The CDR3 region is CAISQAEAKNIQYF. The CDR3 region has the DNA TGTGCCATCAGTCAAGCGGAAGCCAAAAACATTCAGTACTTC. This sequence joins TRBV10-3 and TRBJ2-4; D is perhaps TRBD2 (5 bases). Germline loops: CDR1 ENHRY, CDR2 SYGVKD. Trimming cost V 5 bases and J 0 bases, with 8 bases left between them. CDR3 length: 14 amino acids.

The chain has TRBV15 and TRBJ2-2, with TRBD1 matching 7 bases. Trimming at V came to 5 bases and at J to 4 bases, leaving 10 bases not matched to a gene. Germline-derived CDR1 and CDR2 are LNHNV and YYDKDF (reference sequence). The CDR3 runs to 16 residues. The CDR3 sequence: CATSPRTGPSTGELFF. The CDR3, as DNA: TGTGCCACCAGCCCGAGGACAGGCCCTTCCACCGGGGAGCTGTTTTTT.

This clone was picked up one time. The rearrangement links TRBV10-2 to TRBJ1-2; 10 nucleotides agree with TRBD1. This CDR3 has 16 amino acids. Germline V gene sequence: CDR1 WSHSY, CDR2 SAAADI. The V segment lost 6 bases and the J segment 2 bases; nucleotides outside the gene matches: 9. The CDR3 loop reads CASSFLAGQGNYGYTF. The CDR3, as DNA: TGCGCCAGCAGCTTTCTCGCGGGACAGGGGAACTATGGCTACACCTTC.

The CDR3 DNA reads as TGTGCCAGCAGAAGATCGACAGGGGCTCAGCCCCAGCATTTT. Encoded protein: CASRRSTGAQPQHF. The chain has TRBV28 and TRBJ1-5, with 8 bases that match TRBD1. Trimming took 6 bases from V and 6 from J; bases not matched to a gene: 7. Germline CDR1 MDHEN, CDR2 SYDVKM. The CDR3 is 14 residues long.

V is TRBV6-1 and J is TRBJ1-5; a possible D gene is TRBD1 (5 bases). Germline CDR1 is MNHNS and CDR2 is SASEGT. The CDR3 runs to 17 residues. Trimming removed 3 bases at V and 2 bases at J, with 17 bases between. CDR3 sequence: CASSENYRYGGNQPQHF. In DNA form, the CDR3 reads TGTGCCAGCAGTGAGAACTACAGGTACGGTGGCAATCAGCCCCAGCATTTT.

As DNA, the CDR3 is TGTGCCAGCAGTTTGTTTAGGACAGGGGGATTTCAGGAGACCCAGTACTTC. Its translation is CASSLFRTGGFQETQYF. V and J are TRBV28 and TRBJ2-5; 10 bases map to TRBD1. V shed 3 bases and J 5 bases; nucleotides not matched to a gene: 12. Per the germline V gene, CDR1 is MDHEN and CDR2 is SYDVKM. The CDR3 runs 17 residues. The full variable domain, completed using reference TRBV28 and TRBJ2-5, is DVKVTQSSRYLVKRTGEKVFLECVQDMDHENMFWYRQDPGLGLRLIYFSYDVKMKEKGDIPEGYSVSREKKERFSLILESASTNQTSMYLCASSLFRTGGFQETQYFGPGTRLLVL.

The J gene is TRBJ2-1, the V gene TRBV4-3, with TRBD1 matching 7 bases. This CDR3 has 20 residues. With V trimmed by 0 bases and J by 0 bases, 14 bases remained unmatched. Germline CDR1 is LGHNA and CDR2 is YSLEER. The CDR3 loop reads CASSQDSPSRTGRSYNEQFF. CDR3 DNA sequence: TGCGCCAGCAGCCAAGATAGCCCCTCCCGGACAGGTCGCTCCTACAATGAGCAGTTCTTC.

The genes are TRBV9 and TRBJ2-1; 8 bases align to TRBD2. The ends lost 0 bases at V and 4 bases at J; junction bases unmatched: 3. Germline CDR1 is SGDLS and CDR2 is YYNGEE. The CDR3 consists of 15 residues. As DNA, the CDR3 is TGTGCCAGCAGCGTAGTCGGGGGGGGGTACAATGAGCAGTTCTTC. Translated, it gives CASSVVGGGYNEQFF. Full variable domain (rest looked up from reference TRBV9 and TRBJ2-1): DSGVTQTPKHLITATGQRVTLRCSPRSGDLSVYWYQQSLDQGLQFLIQYYNGEERAKGNILERFSAQQFPDLHSELNLSSLELGDSALYFCASSVVGGGYNEQFFGPGTRLTVL.

V is TRBV4-2 and J is TRBJ2-7; TRBD2 aligns across 12 bases. Per germline, CDR1 LGHNA and CDR2 YNFKEQ. Trimming at V came to 2 bases and at J to 9 bases, leaving 5 bases not matched to a gene. The CDR3 has 14 residues. This chain's CDR3 is CASSQRTSGALQYF. CDR3 in DNA: TGTGCCAGCAGCCAACGGACTAGCGGGGCTCTGCAGTACTTC.

This clone turned up a few times. The V gene is TRBV4-3, the J gene TRBJ2-7, with D maybe TRBD1 (6 bases). The CDR3 is 16 amino acids. Trimming took off 2 bases at V and 0 bases at J, with 14 bases between the two ends. The germline CDR1 and CDR2 sequences are LGHNA and YSLEER. The CDR3 spells CASSQNRDSYSYEQYF. Here the CDR3 DNA reads TGCGCCAGCAGCCAAAACAGGGATTCCTACTCCTACGAGCAGTACTTC.

The chain is built from TRBV27 and TRBJ2-1; 7 bases are shared with TRBD2. The germline V gene has CDR1 MNHEY and CDR2 SMNVEV (reference sequence). With V trimmed by 3 bases and J by 0 bases, 2 bases remained unmatched. The CDR3 sequence is 15 residues long. DNA of the CDR3: TGTGCCAGCAGTTTCGGCGGGAGCTCCTACAATGAGCAGTTCTTC. This gives the protein CASSFGGSSYNEQFF.

This chain links TRBV12-5 with TRBJ1-1, with TRBD1 matching over 8 bases. The CDR3 sequence is 14 residues long. In germline, CDR1 is LGHNT, CDR2 FRNRAP. J lost 3 bases, V lost 7 bases, and 7 bases had no gene match. This CDR3 reads CASARGQEDTEAFF. The CDR3 DNA is TGTGCTAGTGCCCGGGGACAGGAGGACACTGAAGCTTTCTTT. The complete variable domain, with remaining parts taken from reference TRBV12-5 and TRBJ1-1, reads DARVTQTPRHKVTEMGQEVTMRCQPILGHNTVFWYRQTMMQGLELLAYFRNRAPLDDSGMPKDRFSAEMPDATLATLKIQPSEPRDSAVYFCASARGQEDTEAFFGQGTRLTVV.